The entry below gives a single T cell receptor beta chain sequence along with its context. The target antigen is unknown. CDR1 and CDR2 from the germline V gene are SGHTA and FQGTGA. This CDR3 contains 14 residues. V lost 8 bases and J 5 bases, leaving 15 bases between the germline ends. Use of 60 Vbeta and 13 Jbeta primers characterized the PCR. The data were produced by immunoSEQ multiplex PCR, yet TCRdb's version contains in-frame clones alone and is incomplete. This table has 140,000 to 150,000 clones, less than 10% appearing once. These data are taken from a study of cytomegalovirus exposure and HLA in healthy donors. Points from the study as a whole: In a later analysis, CMV-associated beta chains were mostly HLA-associated, it appeared. Associated with cytomegalovirus, according to the listing, were around 160 TCR beta chains. A later analysis associated some 18,000 TCR beta sequences with HLA alleles at a 0.05 false discovery rate. Previous analysis showed most TCR beta V segments were productive about 87% or about 30% of the time.

The clonotype originates from a male donor in good health and CMV-seronegative. The chain recombines TRBV7-3 with TRBJ2-2; D unresolved. Material: PBMCs. The CDR3 here is CASSPEPGTGELFF. DNA for the CDR3: TGTGCCAGCTCGCCGGAGCCTGGGACCGGGGAGCTGTTTTTT.